A selection of T cell receptor beta chains follows, all from one sample in a study of cytomegalovirus exposure and HLA in healthy donors. This table comes from immunoSEQ multiplex PCR, and its TCRdb copy is limited to in-frame clones, with some not included. The repertoire includes approximately 110,000 clones, 75% to 85% of them detected once, and over 2% sits in the top ten. The source material was PBMCs. Source of these receptors: a man aged 30-40 years in good health and CMV-seronegative. CDR3s include the opening cysteine and the closing phenylalanine or tryptophan. Fields, in order: J gene, D gene, clone size, V gene, CDR3 length, CDR3 protein, CDR3 DNA. A D gene is named only where the DNA matches it firmly. Size values are once, few and many counts, or a class for expanded clones, and some rows have none.

>TRBJ2-7|TRBD1|.|TRBV29-1|16
CSVEGGAGQGIYEQYF
TGCAGCGTTGAAGGGGGCGCTGGACAGGGTATCTACGAGCAGTACTTC
>TRBJ1-2|.|.|TRBV9|14
CASSVGQSNYGYTF
TGTGCCAGCAGCGTCGGACAGAGTAACTATGGCTACACCTTC
>TRBJ2-7|TRBD1|.|TRBV7-2|14
CASSLKGAVYEQYF
TGTGCCAGCAGCCTTAAGGGGGCGGTGTACGAGCAGTACTTC
>TRBJ1-2|TRBD1|once|TRBV11-2|16
CASSQVTGATGYGYTF
TGTGCCAGCAGCCAAGTCACAGGGGCGACTGGCTATGGCTACACCTTC
>TRBJ1-2|.|.|TRBV11-2|18
CASSLGLRGDRTNYGYTF
TGTGCCAGCAGCTTGGGTCTGAGGGGAGACAGGACCAACTATGGCTACACCTTC
>TRBJ1-2|.|few|TRBV12-5|15
CASGFGGDVGRGYTF
TGTGCTAGTGGTTTTGGCGGGGACGTAGGGCGTGGCTACACCTTC
>TRBJ1-1|.|.|TRBV25-1|16
CASSESLEGTLTEAFF
TGTGCCAGCAGTGAATCCCTCGAGGGAACCCTCACTGAAGCTTTCTTT
>TRBJ2-2|TRBD2|.|TRBV25-1|14
CASRTSGRVGELFF
TGTGCCAGTAGGACTAGCGGGAGGGTCGGGGAGCTGTTTTTT
>TRBJ2-1|TRBD2|.|TRBV5-4|18
CASSSRTYGAGGPGEQFF
TGTGCCAGCAGCTCCCGGACGTACGGGGCGGGAGGGCCTGGTGAGCAGTTCTTC
>TRBJ2-7|.|.|TRBV7-9|15
CASSSPLALSYEQYF
TGTGCCAGCAGCTCGCCACTAGCTCTGAGCTACGAGCAGTACTTC
>TRBJ1-1|.|few|TRBV27|14
CASSSPGQVDEAFF
TGTGCCAGCAGTTCTCCGGGACAAGTAGATGAAGCTTTCTTT
>TRBJ1-2|TRBD1|.|TRBV27|14
CASSPMDRRYGYTF
TGTGCCAGCAGCCCCATGGACAGGCGTTATGGCTACACCTTC
>TRBJ2-2|.|.|TRBV7-9|14
CASSLVRDTGELFF
TGTGCCAGCAGCTTAGTCAGGGACACCGGGGAGCTGTTTTTT
>TRBJ1-5|.|.|TRBV4-3|15
CASSQDSVNNQPQHF
TGCGCCAGCAGCCAAGATAGCGTAAACAATCAGCCCCAGCATTTT
>TRBJ1-1|TRBD1|once|TRBV18|14
CASSPPGTATEAFF
TGTGCCAGCTCACCACCCGGGACAGCGACTGAAGCTTTCTTT
>TRBJ2-5|.|.|TRBV9|15
CASSAVPGHLETQYF
TGTGCCAGCAGCGCTGTCCCGGGACACTTAGAGACCCAGTACTTC
>TRBJ1-2|.|.|TRBV7-9|11
CASSLSGGYTF
TGTGCCAGCAGCTTATCAGGGGGCTACACCTTC
>TRBJ2-7|TRBD2|.|TRBV27|14
CASRVAGRAYEQYF
TGTGCCAGCAGGGTAGCGGGGAGGGCCTACGAGCAGTACTTC
>TRBJ2-7|.|.|TRBV2|14
CASIERALPGEQYF
TGTGCCAGCATTGAGCGGGCCTTACCCGGCGAGCAGTACTTC
>TRBJ2-5|.|few|TRBV5-1|14
CASSLGSWQETQYF
TGCGCCAGCAGCTTGGGGAGTTGGCAAGAGACCCAGTACTTC
>TRBJ1-1|.|.|TRBV13|15
CASSTQQGMNTEAFF
TGTGCCAGCAGCACACAACAGGGAATGAACACTGAAGCTTTCTTT
>TRBJ2-7|TRBD1|once|TRBV4-1|15
CASSQGRGQVYEQYF
TGCGCCAGCAGCCAAGGTCGGGGACAGGTCTACGAGCAGTACTTC
>TRBJ1-1|TRBD1|.|TRBV27|14
CASSFLGQATEAFF
TGTGCCAGCAGTTTCCTGGGACAGGCCACTGAAGCTTTCTTT
>TRBJ2-5|.|.|TRBV2|13
CASSETTQETQYF
TGTGCCAGCAGTGAGACTACCCAAGAGACCCAGTACTTC
>TRBJ2-7|.|.|TRBV5-5|17
CASSSLYLPQSSYEQYF
TGTGCCAGCAGCTCACTATACCTCCCGCAGTCCTCCTACGAGCAGTACTTC
>TRBJ1-1|.|.|TRBV19|15
CASSMLGGVNTEAFF
TGTGCCAGTAGTATGCTGGGGGGAGTGAACACTGAAGCTTTCTTT
>TRBJ1-1|.|once|TRBV30|10
CAIGLPRAFF
TGTGCCATAGGATTGCCGAGGGCTTTCTTT